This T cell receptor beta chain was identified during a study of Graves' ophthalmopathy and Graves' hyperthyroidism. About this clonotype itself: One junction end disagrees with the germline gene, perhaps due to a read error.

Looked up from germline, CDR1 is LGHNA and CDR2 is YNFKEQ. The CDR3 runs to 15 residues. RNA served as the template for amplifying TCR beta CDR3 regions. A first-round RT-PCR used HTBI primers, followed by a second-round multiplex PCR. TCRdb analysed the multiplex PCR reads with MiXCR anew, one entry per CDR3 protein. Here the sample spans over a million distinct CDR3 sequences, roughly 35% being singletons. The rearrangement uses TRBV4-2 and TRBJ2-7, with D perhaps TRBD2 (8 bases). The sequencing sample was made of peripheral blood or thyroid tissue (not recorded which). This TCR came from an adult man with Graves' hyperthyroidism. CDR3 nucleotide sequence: TGTGCCAGCAGCAAAGAGGGGGCGGGAGGTTACGAGCAGTACTTC. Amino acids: CASSKEGAGGYEQYF.